The 16 T cell receptor beta chains reported below all come from one sample, sequenced in a study of cytomegalovirus exposure and HLA in healthy donors. A multiplex PCR was run with 60 Vbeta primers and 13 Jbeta primers. Data came from immunoSEQ multiplex PCR; TCRdb stores just in-frame clones and leaves some out. The sample lists roughly 95,000 clones, roughly four fifths occurring once. Sequencing used PBMCs. The receptors shown here come from a man aged 30 to 45 in good health and CMV-seropositive.

This clone came up once. This rearrangement joins TRBV5-1 to TRBJ2-2; weak D call: TRBD2 (5 bases). The V and J ends lost 3 bases and 1 base respectively, with 7 bases between them. Per the germline V gene, CDR1 is SGHRS and CDR2 is YFSETQ. The CDR3 spans 14 residues. The CDR3 DNA reads TGCGCCAGCAGCTCCAGCGGGAACACCGGGGAGCTGTTTTTT. It codes for CASSSSGNTGELFF.

This rearrangement joins TRBV18 to TRBJ1-1; possibly TRBD1 for D (5 bases). The germline CDR1 and CDR2 sequences are KGHSH and LQKENI. The CDR3 sequence is 14 residues long. V gave up 1 base and J gave up 5 bases, with 11 bases separating them. The DNA for the CDR3 is TGTGCCAGCTCACCACAGTCGGAGGGGACTGAAGCTTTCTTT. This gives the protein CASSPQSEGTEAFF. The full variable domain, in which reference TRBV18 and TRBJ1-1 provide the parts outside the CDR3, is NAGVMQNPRHLVRRRGQEARLRCSPMKGHSHVYWYRQLPEEGLKFMVYLQKENIIDESGMPKERFSAEFPKEGPSILRIQQVVRGDSAAYFCASSPQSEGTEAFFGQGTRLTVV.

V usage is TRBV19 and J usage is TRBJ2-2; 10 bases are a match to TRBD2. V gave up 1 base and J gave up 3 bases; unmatched junction bases: 5. Looked up from germline, CDR1 is LNHDA and CDR2 is SQIVND (reference sequence). This CDR3 has 17 amino acids. CDR3 region: CASSIVAGGTYTGELFF. The DNA of the CDR3 is TGTGCCAGTAGTATAGTAGCGGGAGGCACATACACCGGGGAGCTGTTTTTT. Based on the CDR3 plus reference TRBV19 and TRBJ2-2, the full variable domain is DGGITQSPKYLFRKEGQNVTLSCEQNLNHDAMYWYRQDPGQGLRLIYYSQIVNDFQKGDIAEGYSVSREKKESFPLTVTSAQKNPTAFYLCASSIVAGGTYTGELFFGEGSRLTVL.

This rearrangement joins TRBV5-4 to TRBJ2-1, with a tentative D call TRBD2 (6 bases). This CDR3 contains 15 residues. Germline-derived CDR1 and CDR2 are SGHNT and YYREEE (reference sequence). V dropped 1 base and J dropped 3 bases, with 11 bases sitting between them. The CDR3: CASSLTGVLYNEQFF. Here the CDR3 DNA reads TGTGCCAGCAGCTTGACGGGAGTACTCTACAATGAGCAGTTCTTC.

This sequence joins TRBV7-8 and TRBJ2-5, with 8 bases identical to TRBD1. Germline V gene lookup returns CDR1 SGHVS and CDR2 FQNEAQ. Trimming removed 3 bases from V and 2 bases from J; junction bases left unmatched: 8. The CDR3 spans 16 residues. CDR3 sequence reads: CASSLGTGRTQETQYF. The CDR3 coding sequence is TGTGCCAGCAGCTTGGGGACAGGCAGGACACAAGAGACCCAGTACTTC.

The chain uses TRBV7-2 and TRBJ2-7; D perhaps matches TRBD2 (5 bases). CDR1 is SGHTA and CDR2 is FQGNSA in the germline V gene. The CDR3 has 12 residues. V lost 8 bases to trimming and J lost 1 base, with 9 bases between them. Here the CDR3 reads CASGRESYEQYF. The CDR3 nucleotides are TGTGCCAGCGGACGGGAATCCTACGAGCAGTACTTC.

This clone has a handful of counts. J is TRBJ2-1 and V is TRBV5-1; D perhaps matches TRBD2 (5 bases). Germline V gene sequence: CDR1 SGHRS, CDR2 YFSETQ. This CDR3 has 15 residues. V lost 2 bases and J 1 base, leaving 10 bases between the germline ends. The CDR3 sequence is CASSLADSSYNEQFF. In DNA form, the CDR3 reads TGCGCCAGCAGCTTAGCGGATTCATCCTACAATGAGCAGTTCTTC.

V and J are TRBV28 and TRBJ2-5; TRBD1 matches 8 bases. With 3 bases clipped from V and 2 bases from J, the junction kept 14 bases outside the gene matches. Looked up from germline, CDR1 is MDHEN and CDR2 is SYDVKM. The CDR3 loop spans 18 amino acids. The CDR3 spells CASSFERTGSTLQETQYF. CDR3 DNA: TGTGCCAGCAGTTTCGAAAGGACAGGGTCGACACTTCAAGAGACCCAGTACTTC.

This chain links TRBV7-9 with TRBJ2-2; the match to TRBD2 covers 14 bases. The CDR3 extends over 17 amino acids. Per the germline V gene, CDR1 is SEHNR and CDR2 is FQNEAQ (reference sequence). The V segment lost 3 bases and the J segment 3 bases; nucleotides outside the gene matches: 3. CDR3 in amino acids: CASSFSGLAGDTGELFF. The CDR3 DNA reads as TGTGCCAGCAGCTTCTCGGGACTAGCGGGAGACACCGGGGAGCTGTTTTTT.

This sequence joins TRBV27 and TRBJ1-2; D is unclear. Trimming took 2 bases from V and 5 from J, leaving 9 bases between them. Per the germline V gene, CDR1 is MNHEY and CDR2 is SMNVEV (reference sequence). The CDR3 covers 13 residues. CDR3 coding DNA: TGTGCCAGCAGTTTAGCGGGCAGTTATGGCTACACCTTC. It codes for CASSLAGSYGYTF.

This clone was picked up a small number of times. V gene TRBV27 combines with J gene TRBJ1-1, with a possible D match to TRBD1 (5 bases). V lost 2 bases and J lost 1, with 8 bases in between. Germline loops: CDR1 MNHEY, CDR2 SMNVEV (reference sequence). The CDR3 runs to 14 residues. The CDR3 bases are TGTGCCAGCAGTTTAAGGGGAGGGAACACTGAAGCTTTCTTT. It translates to CASSLRGGNTEAFF.

For this clone: An end of the junction does not agree with germline; a read error may underlie this. Different DNA sequences within this sample yield the same CDR3. The chain employs TRBV7-9 and TRBJ1-2; no reliable D call. Germline V CDR1 and CDR2: SEHNR, FQNEAQ (reference sequence). The CDR3 consists of 13 residues. CDR3 sequence (DNA): TGTGCCAGCAGCTTAGTCCTTAACTATGGCTACACTTTC. Translation gives CASSLVLNYGYTF.

CDR3 bases: TGTGCCAGCAGTTACGTCGGTTCTGGCTATGGCTACACCTTC. It specifies CASSYVGSGYGYTF. The rearrangement joins TRBV6-6 to TRBJ1-2, with D unresolved. V shed 2 bases and J shed 4 bases, with 11 bases lying between them. Germline V lookup: CDR1 MNHNY, CDR2 SVGAGI (reference sequence). The CDR3 consists of 14 residues.

This chain uses TRBV15 with TRBJ2-7; 7 bases line up with TRBD1. This CDR3 contains 16 residues. With 2 bases clipped from V and 2 bases from J, the junction kept 9 bases outside the gene matches. Germline V lookup: CDR1 LNHNV, CDR2 YYDKDF (reference sequence). In DNA form, the CDR3 reads TGTGCCACCAGCAGAAACCCCTCGACAGGGACCTACGAGCAGTACTTC. Translating it yields CATSRNPSTGTYEQYF.

The V and J genes are TRBV10-2 and TRBJ1-3; D remains ambiguous. The germline CDR1 and CDR2 sequences are WSHSY and SAAADI. V gave up 0 bases and J gave up 0 bases, with 15 bases separating them. The CDR3 has 18 amino acids. The CDR3 sequence: CASSESAQAANSGNTIYF. CDR3 DNA sequence: TGCGCCAGCAGTGAGTCGGCCCAGGCTGCCAACTCTGGAAACACCATATATTTT.

The chain couples TRBV28 to TRBJ2-2; D call uncertain. The CDR3 runs to 17 residues. Germline CDR1 is MDHEN and CDR2 is SYDVKM. Trimming shortened V by 6 bases and J by 0 bases, and 17 bases separated the two germline ends. The CDR3, as DNA: TGTGCCAGCAGCCCATTTGGTAGTAGCCCGAACACCGGGGAGCTGTTTTTT. Residues: CASSPFGSSPNTGELFF.